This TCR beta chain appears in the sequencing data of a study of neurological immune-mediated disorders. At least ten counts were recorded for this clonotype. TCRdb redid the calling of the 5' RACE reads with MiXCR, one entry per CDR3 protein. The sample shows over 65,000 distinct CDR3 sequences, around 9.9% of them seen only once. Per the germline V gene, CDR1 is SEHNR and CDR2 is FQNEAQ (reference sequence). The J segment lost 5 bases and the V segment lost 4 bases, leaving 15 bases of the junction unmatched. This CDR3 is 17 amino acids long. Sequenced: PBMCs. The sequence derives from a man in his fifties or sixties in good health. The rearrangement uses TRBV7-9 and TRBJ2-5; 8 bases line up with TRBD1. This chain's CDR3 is CASSSTGQGRYPETQYF. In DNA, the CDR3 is TGTGCCAGCAGCTCCACTGGACAGGGCCGGTATCCTGAGACCCAGTACTTC.